Presented here are 16 T cell receptor beta chains from one specimen sequenced in a study of CD8 T cells in ankylosing spondylitis. Via MiXCR, TCRdb re-called the 5' RACE reads, giving one row per CDR3 protein. The table shows around 890,000 distinct CDR3 sequences, with about an eighth occurring only once. Their antigens remain unidentified. Findings and limits, study-wide: Several highly homologous variants formed a TCR beta motif that appeared characteristic of ankylosing spondylitis blood.

Sequencing used blood, either unsorted or a sorted T cell fraction (not recorded which). The source is a male donor with ankylosing spondylitis.

Only a few counts were recorded for this clonotype. The J gene is TRBJ2-7, the V gene TRBV11-2; the D gene is possibly TRBD2 (5 bases). The CDR3 spans 14 residues. The germline CDR1 and CDR2 sequences are SGHAT and FQNNGV. The V end was cut by 3 bases, the J end by 3 bases, with 12 bases between. The DNA for the CDR3 is TGTGCCAGCAGCTTGAGGGCCTCAAACTACGAGCAGTACTTC. Translation gives CASSLRASNYEQYF.

The V and J genes are TRBV6-5 and TRBJ2-7; tentatively, D is TRBD2 (5 bases). The CDR3 is 14 residues long. Trimming cost V 2 bases and J 2 bases, with 10 bases left between them. In germline, CDR1 is MNHEY, CDR2 SVGAGI. The CDR3 here is CASSYAGVAYEQYF. The CDR3 region has the DNA TGTGCCAGCAGTTACGCCGGGGTCGCCTACGAGCAGTACTTC.

The chain recombines TRBV30 with TRBJ2-1, with a possible D match to TRBD1 (5 bases). The germline gives CDR1 GTSNPN, CDR2 SVGIG (reference sequence). The germline V and J ends were trimmed by 5 bases and 6 bases, with 11 bases remaining between them. CDR3 length: 12 residues. In nucleotides, the CDR3 is TGTGCCTGGGGGGCTCGCGGCAATGAGCAGTTCTTC. Residues: CAWGARGNEQFF.

Concerning this clonotype: One end of the junction is discordant with germline, which a read error may explain. This sequence joins TRBV4-2 and TRBJ2-7; D is possibly TRBD2 (5 bases). CDR3 length equals 14 residues. From germline, CDR1 is LGHNA and CDR2 YNFKEQ. This chain's CDR3 is CAISRGQFGYEQYF. DNA of the CDR3: TGTGCCATCAGCCGAGGGCAGTTCGGCTACGAGCAGTACTTC.

This clonotype was observed a handful of times. The J gene is TRBJ2-1, the V gene TRBV20-1; the match to TRBD2 covers 8 bases. J was trimmed by 9 bases and V by 3 bases; bases with no gene match: 13. Germline V gives CDR1 DFQATT, CDR2 SNEGSKA (reference sequence). The CDR3 sequence is 15 residues long. This CDR3 reads CSASAGLGNYGEQFF. Written as DNA, the CDR3 is TGCAGTGCTAGCGCGGGACTAGGTAATTACGGTGAGCAGTTCTTC.

The chain combines TRBV12-3 or TRBV12-4 with TRBJ1-2, with D hard to call. Trimming stripped 8 bases from V and 5 bases from J, with 18 bases between. The CDR3 has 14 amino acids. The chain's CDR3 is CASSLGGQEYGYTF. In nucleotides, the CDR3 is TGTGCCAGCTCCTTAGGTGGCCAGGAGTATGGCTACACCTTC.

This clonotype showed up just once. This sequence joins TRBV20-1 and TRBJ2-5; 12 bases match TRBD2. The CDR3 is 13 amino acids. Germline lookup yields CDR1 DFQATT and CDR2 SNEGSKA (reference sequence). J lost 4 bases, V lost 8 bases, and 5 bases had no gene match. The CDR3 is CSTRLAGAETQYF. DNA of the CDR3: TGCAGTACAAGACTAGCGGGGGCAGAGACCCAGTACTTC.

This clonotype was seen more than once but under ten times. The chain uses TRBV5-1 and TRBJ2-7; D gene unclear. Deletions cut 1 base from V and 8 bases from J, with 19 bases between. Germline-derived CDR1 and CDR2 are SGHRS and YFSETQ. The CDR3 covers 15 residues. The CDR3 loop reads CASSLTTDGYTKQYF. The DNA for the CDR3 is TGCGCCAGCAGCTTGACGACGGACGGATATACGAAGCAGTACTTC.

This clonotype was found many times. J is TRBJ2-1 and V is TRBV12-3 or TRBV12-4; TRBD1 or TRBD2 may be the D gene (5 bases each). The CDR3 runs 15 residues. Trimming pared 2 bases from V and 2 bases from J, leaving 10 bases between. DNA of the CDR3: TGTGCCAGCAGTTTAAGGGGACCTGCCTACAATGAGCAGTTCTTC. The encoded protein is CASSLRGPAYNEQFF.

This clonotype was detected a few times. The chain employs TRBV20-1 and TRBJ2-7, with D perhaps matching TRBD1 (6 bases). V lost 0 bases, J lost 7 bases, and 16 bases lay in between. This CDR3 contains 14 residues. The V gene's germline CDR1 is DFQATT and CDR2 SNEGSKA (reference sequence). CDR3 nucleotide sequence: TGCAGTGCTAGAGAGTCCAGGGGAACGGGGGAGCAGTACTTC. Protein product: CSARESRGTGEQYF.

This clonotype appeared a few times. CDR3 coding DNA: TGTGCCAGCAGTTTTCGGGGGCCCAACGAGCAGTACTTC. Its translation: CASSFRGPNEQYF. The chain recombines TRBV6-6 with TRBJ2-7; D possibly matches TRBD1 or TRBD2 (6 bases each). The V and J ends lost 4 bases and 5 bases respectively, with 12 bases between them. Germline assignment: CDR1 MNHNY and CDR2 SVGAGI (reference sequence). The length of the CDR3 is 13 residues.

In this sample, this clonotype turned up many times. The chain links TRBV7-9 to TRBJ2-3; D may match TRBD1 or TRBD2 (5 bases each). The CDR3 consists of 13 residues. V was trimmed by 2 bases and J by 10 bases, leaving 13 bases between them. Germline V gene data show CDR1 as SEHNR and CDR2 as FQNEAQ (reference sequence). The DNA of the CDR3 is TGTGCCAGCAGCTTAAGGAGGCAACAGGCGCAGTATTTT. The encoded protein is CASSLRRQQAQYF.

V and J are TRBV20-1 and TRBJ2-1, with a weak D call TRBD2 (6 bases). The CDR3 is 14 residues long. V gave up 5 bases and J gave up 4 bases, with 15 bases separating them. From germline, CDR1 is DFQATT and CDR2 SNEGSKA (reference sequence). The DNA for the CDR3 is TGCAGTGCTCTAACTGTGGGGAGGTACAATGAGCAGTTCTTC. Its translation is CSALTVGRYNEQFF.

The V call is TRBV4-3, the J call TRBJ2-7; 8 bases align to TRBD1. The ends lost 4 bases at V and 0 bases at J; junction bases unmatched: 8. CDR1 is LGHNA, CDR2 YSLEER, per germline. CDR3 length: 16 amino acids. This CDR3 is CASSLRQGLSSYEQYF. The CDR3 DNA is TGCGCCAGCAGCCTAAGACAGGGGTTGAGCTCCTACGAGCAGTACTTC.

The gene calls are TRBV6-5 and TRBJ2-5; 8 bases fit TRBD1. Germline V gene lookup returns CDR1 MNHEY and CDR2 SVGAGI. V gave up 5 bases and J gave up 5 bases; unmatched junction bases: 4. This CDR3 contains 13 residues. DNA for the CDR3: TGTGCCAGCAGTCACAGGGGGGAGGAGACCCAGTACTTC. Protein: CASSHRGEETQYF.

This clonotype was observed at least ten times. The V gene is TRBV20-1, the J gene TRBJ1-2, with D unclear. The germline V gene encodes CDR1 DFQATT and CDR2 SNEGSKA (reference sequence). The V gene lost 4 bases and the J gene lost 5 bases, with 11 bases spanning the gap. The CDR3 totals 12 residues. CDR3 loop: CSANRQLYGYTF. Here the CDR3 DNA reads TGCAGTGCTAACCGCCAGCTGTATGGCTACACCTTC.